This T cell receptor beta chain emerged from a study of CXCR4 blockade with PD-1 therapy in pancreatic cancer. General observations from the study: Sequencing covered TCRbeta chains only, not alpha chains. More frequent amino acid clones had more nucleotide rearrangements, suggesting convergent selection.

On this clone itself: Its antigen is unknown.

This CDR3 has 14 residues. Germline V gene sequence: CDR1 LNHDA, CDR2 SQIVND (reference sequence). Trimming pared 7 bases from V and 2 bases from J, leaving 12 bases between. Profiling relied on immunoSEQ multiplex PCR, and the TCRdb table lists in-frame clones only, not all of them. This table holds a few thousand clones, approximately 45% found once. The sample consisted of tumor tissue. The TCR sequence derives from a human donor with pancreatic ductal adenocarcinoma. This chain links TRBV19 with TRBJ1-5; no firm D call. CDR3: CASTTTVRNQPQHF. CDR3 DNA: TGTGCCAGTACCACGACGGTTCGCAATCAGCCCCAGCATTTT.